This T cell receptor beta chain originates from a study of blood T cell repertoires in COVID-19. Study-wide context: T cells, B-cell-depleted T cells, or PBMCs supplied cDNA or gDNA.

Adults between roughly 18 and 95 years of age took part from under 30 US areas. Two negative PCRs, clearance, or symptom resolution characterized the recovered Cohort 3 donors. V was trimmed by 8 bases and J by 7 bases, leaving 18 bases between them. The CDR3 has 13 residues. Germline CDR1 WSHSY, CDR2 SAAADI. Profiling relied on immunoSEQ multiplex PCR, and the TCRdb table lists in-frame clones only, not all of them. Here the sample spans around 310,000 clones, around 92% being singletons. The sample holds one count of this clone. V and J are TRBV10-2 and TRBJ2-7; D unclear. Sequenced: PBMCs or T cells enriched from blood (not recorded which). The clonotype was recovered from a woman aged 25 to 39 who had recovered from COVID-19. The CDR3 is CASSIEGAVEQYF. The CDR3 nucleotides read TGCGCCAGCTCGATTGAAGGAGCTGTAGAGCAGTACTTC.